A few counts support the clone carrying this T cell receptor beta chain. Its antigen is unidentified. This entry belongs to a study of beta chain features in type 1 diabetes. Study-wide results and caveats: The study found moderately but significantly shorter TCRB CDR3s in all four CD4+ subsets of Type 1 diabetes patients.

This CDR3 region has 15 residues. Looked up from germline, CDR1 is GTSNPN and CDR2 is SVGIG (reference sequence). V lost 2 bases to trimming and J lost 4 bases; unmatched junction nucleotides: 7. Via the markers CD45RO/CCR7/CD25/CD127/CD95/CD27, stem cell-like memory, regulatory, central memory and naive CD4+ cells were sorted. Sequenced material consisted of expressed TCRB transcripts (all of the isolated RNA was reverse transcribed). Generated by immunoSEQ multiplex PCR, the TCRdb table keeps only in-frame clones and is missing some. The data hold some 350,000 clones, with about 13% observed a single time.

The receptor was derived from a woman aged 18 to 35 with type 1 diabetes. Sequenced sample: naive CD4+ T cells from blood. The gene calls are TRBV30 and TRBJ2-5, with 10 nucleotides matching TRBD2. The CDR3 coding sequence is TGTGCCTGGAGTCCGGGACTAGCGAGCGGAGAGACCCAGTACTTC. It encodes CAWSPGLASGETQYF.